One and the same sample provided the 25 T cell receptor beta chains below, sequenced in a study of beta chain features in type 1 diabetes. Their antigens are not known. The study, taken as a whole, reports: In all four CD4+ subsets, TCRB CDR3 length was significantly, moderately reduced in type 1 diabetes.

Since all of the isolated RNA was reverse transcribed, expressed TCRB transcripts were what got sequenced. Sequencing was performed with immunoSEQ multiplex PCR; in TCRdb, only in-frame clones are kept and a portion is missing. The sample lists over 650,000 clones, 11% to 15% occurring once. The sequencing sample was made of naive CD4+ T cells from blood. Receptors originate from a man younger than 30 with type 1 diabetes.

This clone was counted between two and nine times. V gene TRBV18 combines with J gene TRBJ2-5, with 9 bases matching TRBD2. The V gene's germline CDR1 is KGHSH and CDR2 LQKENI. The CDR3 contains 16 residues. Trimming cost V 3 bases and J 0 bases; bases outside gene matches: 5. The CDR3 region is CASSPLAGGNQETQYF. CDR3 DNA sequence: TGTGCCAGCTCACCCCTGGCGGGGGGGAACCAAGAGACCCAGTACTTC.

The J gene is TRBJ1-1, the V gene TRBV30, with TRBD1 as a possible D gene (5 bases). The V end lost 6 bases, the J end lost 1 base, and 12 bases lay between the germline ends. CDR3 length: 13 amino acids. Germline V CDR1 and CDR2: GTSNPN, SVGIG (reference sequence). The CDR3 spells CACPGQRNTEAFF. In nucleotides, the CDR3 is TGTGCCTGTCCGGGGCAGAGGAACACTGAAGCTTTCTTT. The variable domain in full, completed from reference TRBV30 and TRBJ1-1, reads SQTIHQWPATLVQPVGSPLSLECTVEGTSNPNLYWYRQAAGRGLQLLFYSVGIGQISSEVPQNLSASRPQDRQFILSSKKLLLSDSGFYLCACPGQRNTEAFFGQGTRLTVV.

CDR3 residues: CASSWEDSYEQYF. Here the CDR3 DNA reads TGTGCCAGCAGCTGGGAGGACAGCTACGAGCAGTACTTC. J is TRBJ2-7 and V is TRBV11-2; D tentatively fits TRBD1 or TRBD2 (6 bases each). CDR3 size: 13 residues. V was shortened by 4 bases and J by 3 bases, with 10 bases between the two germline ends. Germline CDR1 and CDR2: SGHAT and FQNNGV.

The CDR3 DNA is TGTGCCAGCAGCTTAGGCGGACGGTGGGGCTACGAGCAGTACTTC. The encoded protein is CASSLGGRWGYEQYF. The chain carries TRBV7-9 and TRBJ2-7, with D hard to call. This CDR3 has 15 residues. Per germline, CDR1 SEHNR and CDR2 FQNEAQ (reference sequence). V lost 1 base, J lost 3 bases, and 13 bases lay in between. Supplemented by reference TRBV7-9 and TRBJ2-7, the full variable domain reads DTGVSQNPRHKITKRGQNVTFRCDPISEHNRLYWYRQTLGQGPEFLTYFQNEAQLEKSRLLSDRFSAERPKGSFSTLEIQRTEQGDSAMYLCASSLGGRWGYEQYFGPGTRLTVT.

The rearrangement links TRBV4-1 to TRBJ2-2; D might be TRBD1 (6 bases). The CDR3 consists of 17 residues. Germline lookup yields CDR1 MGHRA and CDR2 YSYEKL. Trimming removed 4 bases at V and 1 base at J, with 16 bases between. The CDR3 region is CASSPRYRDKNTGELFF. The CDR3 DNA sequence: TGCGCCAGCAGCCCACGATACCGGGACAAGAACACCGGGGAGCTGTTTTTT.

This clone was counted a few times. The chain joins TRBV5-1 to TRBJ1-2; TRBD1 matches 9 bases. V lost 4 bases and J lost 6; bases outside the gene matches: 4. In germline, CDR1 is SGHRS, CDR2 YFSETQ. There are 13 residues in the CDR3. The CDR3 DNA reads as TGCGCCAGCAGCACAGGGGGCGTGGATGGCTACACCTTC. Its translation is CASSTGGVDGYTF.

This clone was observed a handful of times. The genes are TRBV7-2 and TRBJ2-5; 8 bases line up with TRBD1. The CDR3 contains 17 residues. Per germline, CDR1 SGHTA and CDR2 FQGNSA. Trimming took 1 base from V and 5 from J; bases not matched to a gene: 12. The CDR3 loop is CASSLVVRQGAWETQYF. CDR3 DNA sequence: TGTGCCAGCAGCTTAGTGGTCCGCCAGGGGGCCTGGGAGACCCAGTACTTC.

CDR3 amino acids: CASSPRASFPSYEQYF. CDR3 DNA sequence: TGTGCCAGCTCACCTCGGGCGAGTTTCCCGTCCTACGAGCAGTACTTC. V and J are TRBV18 and TRBJ2-7; D is undetermined. Germline CDR1 is KGHSH and CDR2 is LQKENI. Between the trimmed V and J ends, which lost 3 bases and 1 base, there was a span of 16 bases. This CDR3 contains 16 residues.

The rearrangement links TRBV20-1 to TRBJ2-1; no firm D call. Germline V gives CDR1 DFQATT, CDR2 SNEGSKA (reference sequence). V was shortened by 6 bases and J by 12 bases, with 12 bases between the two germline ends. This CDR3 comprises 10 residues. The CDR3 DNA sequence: TGCAGTGCCCATGAGGAGACGCAGTTCTTC. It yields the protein CSAHEETQFF.

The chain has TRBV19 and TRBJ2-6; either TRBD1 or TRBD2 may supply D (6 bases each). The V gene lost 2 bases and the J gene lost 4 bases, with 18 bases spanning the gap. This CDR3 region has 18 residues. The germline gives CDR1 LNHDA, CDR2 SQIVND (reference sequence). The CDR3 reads CASSISGGLSAGANVLTF. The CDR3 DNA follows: TGTGCCAGTAGTATATCTGGGGGGCTTTCGGCCGGGGCCAACGTCCTGACTTTC.

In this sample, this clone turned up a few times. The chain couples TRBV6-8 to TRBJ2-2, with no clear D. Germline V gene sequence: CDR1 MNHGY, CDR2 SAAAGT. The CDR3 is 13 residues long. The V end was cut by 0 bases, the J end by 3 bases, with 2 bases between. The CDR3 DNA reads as TGTGCCAGCAGTTACTCCCACACCGGGGAGCTGTTTTTT. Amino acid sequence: CASSYSHTGELFF.

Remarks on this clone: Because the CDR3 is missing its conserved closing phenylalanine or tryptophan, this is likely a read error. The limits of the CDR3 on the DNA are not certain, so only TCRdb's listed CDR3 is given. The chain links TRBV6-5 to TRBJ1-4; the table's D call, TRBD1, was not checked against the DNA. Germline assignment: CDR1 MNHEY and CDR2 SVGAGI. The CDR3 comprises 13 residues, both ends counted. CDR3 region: CASSYLKTWTGPG.

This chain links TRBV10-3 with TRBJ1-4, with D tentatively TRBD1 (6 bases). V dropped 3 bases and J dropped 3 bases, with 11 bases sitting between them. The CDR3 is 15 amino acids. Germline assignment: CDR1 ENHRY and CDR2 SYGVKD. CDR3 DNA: TGTGCCATCAGTGATTTGGGGGCAGCTAATGAAAAACTGTTTTTT. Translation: CAISDLGAANEKLFF.

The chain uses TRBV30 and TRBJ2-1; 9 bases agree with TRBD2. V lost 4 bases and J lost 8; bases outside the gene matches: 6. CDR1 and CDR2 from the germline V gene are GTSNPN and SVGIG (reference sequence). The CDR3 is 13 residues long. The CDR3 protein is CAWNPAGGYEQFF. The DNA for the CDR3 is TGTGCCTGGAACCCTGCGGGAGGGTATGAGCAGTTCTTC.

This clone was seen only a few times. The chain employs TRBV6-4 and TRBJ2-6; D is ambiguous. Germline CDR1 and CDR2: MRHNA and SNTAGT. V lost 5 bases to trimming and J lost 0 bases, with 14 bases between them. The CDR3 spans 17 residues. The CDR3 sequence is CASSNSPLGSGANVLTF. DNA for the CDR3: TGTGCCAGCAGTAACAGTCCTCTAGGCTCTGGGGCCAACGTCCTGACTTTC.

In DNA form, the CDR3 reads TGTGCCAGCTCACCGGGTGGTTCTGAGAACACTGAAGCTTTCTTT. This sequence encodes CASSPGGSENTEAFF. V and J are TRBV18 and TRBJ1-1; D gene unclear. V was trimmed by 3 bases and J by 1 base, leaving 12 bases between them. The CDR3 length is 15 residues. Germline V gene lookup returns CDR1 KGHSH and CDR2 LQKENI.

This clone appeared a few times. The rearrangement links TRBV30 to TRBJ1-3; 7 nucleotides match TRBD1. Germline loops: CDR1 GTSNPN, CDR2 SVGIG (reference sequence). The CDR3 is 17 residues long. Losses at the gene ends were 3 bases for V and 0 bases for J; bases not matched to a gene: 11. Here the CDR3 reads CAWRYPAQGYSGNTIYF. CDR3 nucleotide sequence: TGTGCCTGGAGGTACCCCGCACAGGGGTACTCTGGAAACACCATATATTTT.

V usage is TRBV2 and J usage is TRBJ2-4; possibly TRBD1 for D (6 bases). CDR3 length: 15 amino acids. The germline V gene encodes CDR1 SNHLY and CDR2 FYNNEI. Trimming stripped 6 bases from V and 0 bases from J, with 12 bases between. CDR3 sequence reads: CASSGQLLAKNIQYF. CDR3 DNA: TGTGCCAGCAGCGGACAGTTACTAGCCAAAAACATTCAGTACTTC.

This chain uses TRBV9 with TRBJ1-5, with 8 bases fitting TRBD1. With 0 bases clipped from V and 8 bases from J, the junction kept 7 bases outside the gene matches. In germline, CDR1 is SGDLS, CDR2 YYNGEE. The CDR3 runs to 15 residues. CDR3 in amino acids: CASSVGQGAWEPQHF. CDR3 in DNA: TGTGCCAGCAGCGTAGGGCAGGGGGCTTGGGAGCCCCAGCATTTT.

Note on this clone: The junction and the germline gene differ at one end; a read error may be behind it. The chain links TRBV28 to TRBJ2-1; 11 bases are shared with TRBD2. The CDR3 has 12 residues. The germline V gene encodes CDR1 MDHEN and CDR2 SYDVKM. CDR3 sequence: CASDDTSGRTLF. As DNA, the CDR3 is TGTGCCAGCGACGATACTAGCGGGAGAACCCTCTTC.

DNA of the CDR3: TGTGCCAGCAGCCGACTAGCGGGGGGACGAGAGACCCAGTACTTC. This sequence encodes CASSRLAGGRETQYF. This chain uses TRBV14 with TRBJ2-5, with TRBD2 matching 13 bases. The ends lost 4 bases at V and 4 bases at J; junction bases unmatched: 3. In germline, CDR1 is SGHDN, CDR2 FVKESK. The CDR3 extends over 15 amino acids.

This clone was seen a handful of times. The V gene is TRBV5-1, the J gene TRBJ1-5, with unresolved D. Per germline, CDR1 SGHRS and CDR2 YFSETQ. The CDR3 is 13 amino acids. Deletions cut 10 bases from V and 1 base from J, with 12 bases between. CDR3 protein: CAVNTGSNQPQHF. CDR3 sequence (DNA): TGCGCCGTCAACACGGGGAGCAATCAGCCCCAGCATTTT.

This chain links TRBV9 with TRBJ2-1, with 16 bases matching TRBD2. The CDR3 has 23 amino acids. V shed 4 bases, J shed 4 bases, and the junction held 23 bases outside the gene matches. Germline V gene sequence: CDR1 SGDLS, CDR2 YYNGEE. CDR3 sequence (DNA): TGTGCCAGCAGCTCACGTAGGCCTGCCGGGACTAGCGGGAGGGCCGCCCTATACAATGAGCAGTTCTTC. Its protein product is CASSSRRPAGTSGRAALYNEQFF. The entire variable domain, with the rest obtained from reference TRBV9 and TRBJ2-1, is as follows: DSGVTQTPKHLITATGQRVTLRCSPRSGDLSVYWYQQSLDQGLQFLIQYYNGEERAKGNILERFSAQQFPDLHSELNLSSLELGDSALYFCASSSRRPAGTSGRAALYNEQFFGPGTRLTVL.

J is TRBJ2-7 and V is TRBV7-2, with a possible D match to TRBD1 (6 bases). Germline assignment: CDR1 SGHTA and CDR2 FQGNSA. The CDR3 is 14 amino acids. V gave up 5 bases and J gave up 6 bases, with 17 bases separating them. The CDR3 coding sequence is TGTGCCAGCAGCAAGGGACATCCTCTCTCCGAGCAGTACTTC. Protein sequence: CASSKGHPLSEQYF.

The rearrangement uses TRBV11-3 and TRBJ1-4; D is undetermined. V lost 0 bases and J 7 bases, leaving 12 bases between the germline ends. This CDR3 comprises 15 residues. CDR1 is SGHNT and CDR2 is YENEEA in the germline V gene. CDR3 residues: CASSLETGRGEKLFF. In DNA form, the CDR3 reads TGTGCCAGCAGCTTAGAAACCGGGCGTGGTGAAAAACTGTTTTTT.